The source of this TCR beta chain is a study of blood T cell repertoires in COVID-19. Study background: Both acute and convalescent COVID-19 samples were obtained from the United States, Italy and Spain. PBMCs, B-cell-depleted T cells, or T cells provided the cDNA or gDNA that made up the material.

In the original workflow: Estimated nucleated cell counts came from reference gene primer amplification. This table comes from immunoSEQ multiplex PCR, and its TCRdb copy is limited to in-frame clones, with some not included. That table gives V, J and clone size, and the DNA gave D and trimming. The sample lists approximately 110,000 clones, 69% occurring once. This TCR was recovered from an older man with acute or convalescent COVID-19. Sequencing used peripheral blood.

In DNA, the CDR3 is TGTGCCAGCAGCTTAGGTTCCGCGATTGGTTCGAGAGGGCAGTACTTC. Translated, it gives CASSLGSAIGSRGQYF. This chain links TRBV7-8 with TRBJ2-7; no clear D gene. Trimming cost V 1 base and J 9 bases, with 22 bases left between them. CDR1 and CDR2 from the germline V gene are SGHVS and FQNEAQ. The CDR3 has 16 amino acids.